Following are 5 T cell receptor beta chains from one sample sequenced in a study of blood T cell repertoires in COVID-19. The table came from immunoSEQ multiplex PCR; TCRdb's copy has only in-frame clones and leaves some out. The sample holds 150,000 or so clones, 80% to 85% seen once. The sample consisted of PBMCs or T cells enriched from blood (not recorded which). The receptor set was obtained from a man aged 70-80 years who had been exposed to COVID-19.

The V call is TRBV28, the J call TRBJ2-7; TRBD2 is a possible D gene (6 bases). This CDR3 comprises 15 residues. Germline CDR1 MDHEN, CDR2 SYDVKM. V was shortened by 7 bases and J by 7 bases, with 23 bases between the two germline ends. CDR3 sequence (DNA): TGTGCCAGCACCCTCGATACCATGACCGGGAGAGAGCAGTACTTC. Amino acid sequence: CASTLDTMTGREQYF.

This clone was seen only once. The chain employs TRBV27 and TRBJ1-6; TRBD1 aligns across 7 bases. Germline values: CDR1 MNHEY, CDR2 SMNVEV (reference sequence). Trimming removed 6 bases from V and 9 bases from J; junction bases left unmatched: 11. CDR3 size: 15 residues. This chain's CDR3 is CASSTPRGLTSPLHF. CDR3 sequence (DNA): TGTGCCAGCAGCACACCCAGGGGGTTGACTTCACCCCTCCACTTT.

The chain links TRBV30 to TRBJ1-2, with D possibly matching TRBD1 (5 bases). Germline V gene sequence: CDR1 GTSNPN, CDR2 SVGIG (reference sequence). The CDR3 is 15 amino acids. The V and J ends lost 8 bases and 0 bases respectively, with 19 bases between them. CDR3 protein: CARQRTRVSNYGYTF. As DNA, the CDR3 is TGTGCCCGACAACGAACCAGGGTTTCTAACTATGGCTACACCTTC.

This chain joins TRBV10-3 and TRBJ2-7; 8 bases are shared with TRBD1. The CDR3 extends over 11 amino acids. V was pared by 8 bases and J by 3 bases, with 0 bases of the junction left unmatched. The germline V gene encodes CDR1 ENHRY and CDR2 SYGVKD. CDR3 protein: CAIGQGYEQYF. DNA of the CDR3: TGTGCCATCGGACAGGGCTACGAGCAGTACTTC.

V and J are TRBV28 and TRBJ1-4; no reliable D call. V was shortened by 6 bases and J by 5 bases, with 10 bases between the two germline ends. Germline values: CDR1 MDHEN, CDR2 SYDVKM. The CDR3 sequence is 13 residues long. The CDR3 nucleotides are TGTGCCAGCAGGAGGAGTATAAATGAAAAACTGTTTTTT. Its translation: CASRRSINEKLFF.